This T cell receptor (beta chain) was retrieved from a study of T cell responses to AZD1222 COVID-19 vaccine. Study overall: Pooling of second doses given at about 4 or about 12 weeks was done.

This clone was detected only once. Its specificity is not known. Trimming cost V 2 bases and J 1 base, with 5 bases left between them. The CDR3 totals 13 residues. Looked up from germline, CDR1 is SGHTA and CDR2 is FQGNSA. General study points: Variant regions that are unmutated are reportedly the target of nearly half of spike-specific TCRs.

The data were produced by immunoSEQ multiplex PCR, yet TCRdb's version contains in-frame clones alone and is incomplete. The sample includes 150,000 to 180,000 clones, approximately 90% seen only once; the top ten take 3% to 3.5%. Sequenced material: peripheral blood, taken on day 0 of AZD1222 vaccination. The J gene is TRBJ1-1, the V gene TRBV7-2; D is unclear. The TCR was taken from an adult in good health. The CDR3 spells CASSLYGNTEAFF. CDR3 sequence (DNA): TGTGCCAGCAGCTTATACGGGAACACTGAAGCTTTCTTT.